The 12 T cell receptor beta chains below all came from one sample that was sequenced in a study of shared clonotypes between healthy human individuals. Libraries were prepared by immunoSEQ multiplex PCR; TCRdb keeps only in-frame clonotypes and omits some of them. The data contain about 600,000 clones, approximately 97% of them singletons. The sequenced sample was naive CD4+ T cells sorted from blood. Subset denoted: CD45RA+ positively selected. The receptors were gathered from a woman in her twenties or thirties in good health.

The chain uses TRBV6-5 and TRBJ2-3; 11 nucleotides align to TRBD2. The CDR3 is 15 amino acids. CDR1 is MNHEY and CDR2 is SVGAGI in the germline V gene. Trimming at V came to 2 bases and at J to 6 bases, leaving 4 bases not matched to a gene. The CDR3 DNA reads as TGTGCCAGCAGTTACGTTAGCGGGAGGGGCGATACGCAGTATTTT. Translation gives CASSYVSGRGDTQYF.

The V gene is TRBV28, the J gene TRBJ1-2; possibly TRBD1 for D (5 bases). V was pared by 3 bases and J by 3 bases, with 8 bases between. Germline V lookup: CDR1 MDHEN, CDR2 SYDVKM. The CDR3 runs to 13 residues. In DNA, the CDR3 is TGTGCCAGCAGTTTGCAGGGTTACTATGGCTACACCTTC. Protein sequence: CASSLQGYYGYTF.

This sequence joins TRBV29-1 and TRBJ2-7; D not resolved. Germline V gives CDR1 SQVTM, CDR2 ANQGSEA. The CDR3 totals 14 residues. V was shortened by 6 bases and J by 0 bases, with 15 bases between the two germline ends. This chain's CDR3 is CSVWTEVSSYEQYF. CDR3 DNA: TGCAGCGTGTGGACGGAAGTTAGCTCCTACGAGCAGTACTTC.

The CDR3 coding sequence is TGCGCCAGCAGCATCCCGGGAGCAGAGACCCAGTACTTC. This codes for CASSIPGAETQYF. The chain carries TRBV5-1 and TRBJ2-5; D perhaps matches TRBD2 (6 bases). From germline, CDR1 is SGHRS and CDR2 YFSETQ. The CDR3 is made up of 13 amino acids. Between the trimmed V and J ends, which lost 4 bases and 4 bases, there was a span of 11 bases.

V usage is TRBV28 and J usage is TRBJ2-7, with 14 bases identical to TRBD2. The germline CDR1 and CDR2 sequences are MDHEN and SYDVKM. The V and J ends lost 6 bases and 2 bases, in that order; junction bases with no gene match: 6. The CDR3 spans 16 residues. CDR3 sequence (DNA): TGTGCCAGCAGCCCACCGGGACTAGCGGGGGCCTACGAGCAGTACTTC. It is translated as CASSPPGLAGAYEQYF.

The DNA for the CDR3 is TGCAGCGTTGAAAGGGAGACCCGGGATAGCAATCAGCCCCAGCATTTT. The encoded protein is CSVERETRDSNQPQHF. This rearrangement joins TRBV29-1 to TRBJ1-5; D gene ambiguous. The CDR3 covers 16 residues. V was pared by 2 bases and J by 0 bases, with 14 bases between. The germline gives CDR1 SQVTM, CDR2 ANQGSEA.

The J gene is TRBJ1-3, the V gene TRBV6-5; TRBD1 aligns across 7 bases. Losses at the gene ends were 0 bases for V and 3 bases for J; bases not matched to a gene: 5. The CDR3 has 16 amino acids. CDR1 is MNHEY and CDR2 is SVGAGI in the germline V gene. The DNA of the CDR3 is TGTGCCAGCAGTTACTCGGCAGGGGGGAGTGGAAACACCATATATTTT. Translated, it gives CASSYSAGGSGNTIYF.

CDR3 sequence reads: CASSIVGQGLIIQPQHF. CDR3 bases: TGTGCCAGTAGTATCGTGGGACAGGGTTTAATTATTCAGCCCCAGCATTTT. The chain combines TRBV19 with TRBJ1-5; 9 bases map to TRBD1. Germline values: CDR1 LNHDA, CDR2 SQIVND (reference sequence). The length of the CDR3 is 17 residues. The V gene end was trimmed by 3 bases and the J gene end by 6 bases; junction bases not matched to a gene: 12.

With respect to this clone: Other DNA sequences in this specimen translate into the identical CDR3. The chain carries TRBV29-1 and TRBJ2-7; a weak D match, TRBD2 (6 bases). V was shortened by 7 bases and J by 2 bases, with 12 bases between the two germline ends. CDR3 size: 12 residues. CDR1 and CDR2 (germline): SQVTM, ANQGSEA. CDR3: CSAAGPTYEQYF. As DNA, the CDR3 is TGCAGCGCCGCGGGACCTACCTACGAGCAGTACTTC.

The chain employs TRBV28 and TRBJ2-1; 10 bases match TRBD2. The CDR3 consists of 17 residues. The trim removed 6 bases at V and 4 bases at J, leaving 12 bases unmatched. CDR1 and CDR2 (germline): MDHEN, SYDVKM. In nucleotides, the CDR3 is TGTGCCAGCAGCCCCCTACTTAGCGGGAGGCCATACAATGAGCAGTTCTTC. This sequence encodes CASSPLLSGRPYNEQFF.

This clone occurred once. This chain connects TRBV6-1 to TRBJ2-5, with 10 nucleotides matching TRBD1. The CDR3 totals 16 residues. Germline lookup yields CDR1 MNHNS and CDR2 SASEGT. V lost 0 bases, J lost 5 bases, and 6 bases stayed unmatched. The CDR3 protein is CASSEAGRQGAETQYF. The CDR3 DNA reads TGTGCCAGCAGTGAAGCGGGGCGACAGGGGGCGGAGACCCAGTACTTC.

The chain joins TRBV25-1 to TRBJ1-3, with D unresolved. From germline, CDR1 is MGHDK and CDR2 SYGVNS. The CDR3 has 13 residues. Trimming took off 1 base at V and 0 bases at J, with 1 base between the two ends. The CDR3 DNA is TGTGCCAGCAGTGAATCCTCTGGAAACACCATATATTTT. Translated: CASSESSGNTIYF.